This is a list of T cell receptor beta chains from one sample in a study of blood T cell repertoires in COVID-19. The data were produced by immunoSEQ multiplex PCR, yet TCRdb's version contains in-frame clones alone and is incomplete. The repertoire holds about 190,000 clones, with 89% as singletons. The sequencing sample was made of peripheral blood. These receptors originate from a man in his forties with acute or convalescent COVID-19. The CDR3 runs from the conserved cysteine through the conserved F or W. D genes are given only for firm matches. Clone size, where shown, is once, few, many, or a class for clones that have expanded.

CDR3 DNA,CDR3 protein,V gene,J gene,clone size,D gene
TGTGCCAGCAGCTCCCCCTGGGCAGATGATAATTCACCCCTCCACTTT,CASSSPWADDNSPLHF,TRBV9,TRBJ1-6,-,-
TGTGCCAGCAGCGTAGGAGGGAGTGAGCAGTTCTTC,CASSVGGSEQFF,TRBV9,TRBJ2-1,-,-
TGTGCCAGCAGTTTTCCCGTCCCGGGGGGGCATCAGCCCCAGCATTTT,CASSFPVPGGHQPQHF,TRBV28,TRBJ1-5,-,-
TGTGCCAGTAGTCCCTCACTAGCGGACACAGATACGCAGTATTTT,CASSPSLADTDTQYF,TRBV19,TRBJ2-3,-,TRBD2
TGTGCCAGCAGCTTCGGGGGGAGCTCCTACGAGCAGTACTTC,CASSFGGSSYEQYF,TRBV7-2,TRBJ2-7,-,TRBD2
TGCAGCGGTGGGACAGGGGGCAACACAGATACGCAGTATTTT,CSGGTGGNTDTQYF,TRBV29-1,TRBJ2-3,-,TRBD1
TGCGCCAGCAGCTTAACGGGGTCGAGTGAAAAACTGTTTTTT,CASSLTGSSEKLFF,TRBV5-1,TRBJ1-4,-,-
TGTGCCAGCAGCACTCTAGCGGGGGGGCTGAATGAGCAGTTCTTC,CASSTLAGGLNEQFF,TRBV9,TRBJ2-1,once,TRBD2
TGTGCCAGCAGCCGGGACAGGGTGAGCGGTCAGCCCCAGCATTTT,CASSRDRVSGQPQHF,TRBV7-2,TRBJ1-5,-,TRBD1
TGTGCCAGCAGCCCTCGAAGTACAAGGGGGGGGAATGAGCAGTTCTTC,CASSPRSTRGGNEQFF,TRBV21-1,TRBJ2-1,once,-
TGTGCCAGCAGCCCAAGACAGTGTCCGGTATATAGCAATCAGCCCCAGCATTTT,CASSPRQCPVYSNQPQHF,TRBV13,TRBJ1-5,-,-
TGTGCCAGCTCACCATCCGGGACACTGAACACTGAAGCTTTCTTT,CASSPSGTLNTEAFF,TRBV18,TRBJ1-1,-,-
TGTGCCAGCAGCCTAATGACAGGGCAATTTGGAAATCAGCCCCAGCATTTT,CASSLMTGQFGNQPQHF,TRBV5-6,TRBJ1-5,-,TRBD1
TGCGCCAGCAGCCAAGACCAGACGAGAGGGAAACTGTTTTTT,CASSQDQTRGKLFF,TRBV4-1,TRBJ1-4,-,-
TGTGCCAGCAGCTTTCCCGGAGGCGAAAAACTGTTTTTT,CASSFPGGEKLFF,TRBV11-2,TRBJ1-4,-,-
TGCGCCAGCAGCCCAGGGACTAGCGGGGTTAGTGAGCAGTTCTTC,CASSPGTSGVSEQFF,TRBV4-1,TRBJ2-1,-,TRBD2
TGTGCCAGCAGCACCCCTAGCGGGGGGGCCCCAGATACGCAGTATTTT,CASSTPSGGAPDTQYF,TRBV7-9,TRBJ2-3,-,TRBD2
TGTGCCAGCAGATCTATAGCCATATATTTT,CASRSIAIYF,TRBV12-3/TRBV12-4,TRBJ1-3,-,-
TGTGCCAGCAGCCGCGGCGCCGGGACAGGGAGGGCCGAGCAGTACTTC,CASSRGAGTGRAEQYF,TRBV11-2,TRBJ2-7,-,TRBD1
TGTGCCAGCAGCCGTAGTCGGGGGAGCTCCTACAATGAGCAGTTCTTC,CASSRSRGSSYNEQFF,TRBV7-9,TRBJ2-1,-,-
TGTGCGGGGGGACAGGGTGTTTCTGGCTACACCTTC,CAGGQGVSGYTF,TRBV28,TRBJ1-2,-,TRBD1
TGTGCCAGCAGCCAGGGGGCGCGAGATCCTACTAACTATGGCTACACCTTC,CASSQGARDPTNYGYTF,TRBV3-1/TRBV3-2,TRBJ1-2,once,-
TGTGCCAGCAGTTTGTGGCTCTCTGGGGCCAACGTCCTGACTTTC,CASSLWLSGANVLTF,TRBV27,TRBJ2-6,-,-
TGTGCCAGCAGGCCGAACAGGGGATTGTACTATGGCTACACCTTC,CASRPNRGLYYGYTF,TRBV2,TRBJ1-2,-,TRBD1
TGTGCCAGCTCACCACTCCCAGGGGGCGTTTCGCACGAGCAGTACTTC,CASSPLPGGVSHEQYF,TRBV18,TRBJ2-7,-,TRBD1
TGTGCCAGCAGCGACAGGGACAAGGCCACTGAAGCTTTCTTT,CASSDRDKATEAFF,TRBV7-6,TRBJ1-1,-,TRBD1